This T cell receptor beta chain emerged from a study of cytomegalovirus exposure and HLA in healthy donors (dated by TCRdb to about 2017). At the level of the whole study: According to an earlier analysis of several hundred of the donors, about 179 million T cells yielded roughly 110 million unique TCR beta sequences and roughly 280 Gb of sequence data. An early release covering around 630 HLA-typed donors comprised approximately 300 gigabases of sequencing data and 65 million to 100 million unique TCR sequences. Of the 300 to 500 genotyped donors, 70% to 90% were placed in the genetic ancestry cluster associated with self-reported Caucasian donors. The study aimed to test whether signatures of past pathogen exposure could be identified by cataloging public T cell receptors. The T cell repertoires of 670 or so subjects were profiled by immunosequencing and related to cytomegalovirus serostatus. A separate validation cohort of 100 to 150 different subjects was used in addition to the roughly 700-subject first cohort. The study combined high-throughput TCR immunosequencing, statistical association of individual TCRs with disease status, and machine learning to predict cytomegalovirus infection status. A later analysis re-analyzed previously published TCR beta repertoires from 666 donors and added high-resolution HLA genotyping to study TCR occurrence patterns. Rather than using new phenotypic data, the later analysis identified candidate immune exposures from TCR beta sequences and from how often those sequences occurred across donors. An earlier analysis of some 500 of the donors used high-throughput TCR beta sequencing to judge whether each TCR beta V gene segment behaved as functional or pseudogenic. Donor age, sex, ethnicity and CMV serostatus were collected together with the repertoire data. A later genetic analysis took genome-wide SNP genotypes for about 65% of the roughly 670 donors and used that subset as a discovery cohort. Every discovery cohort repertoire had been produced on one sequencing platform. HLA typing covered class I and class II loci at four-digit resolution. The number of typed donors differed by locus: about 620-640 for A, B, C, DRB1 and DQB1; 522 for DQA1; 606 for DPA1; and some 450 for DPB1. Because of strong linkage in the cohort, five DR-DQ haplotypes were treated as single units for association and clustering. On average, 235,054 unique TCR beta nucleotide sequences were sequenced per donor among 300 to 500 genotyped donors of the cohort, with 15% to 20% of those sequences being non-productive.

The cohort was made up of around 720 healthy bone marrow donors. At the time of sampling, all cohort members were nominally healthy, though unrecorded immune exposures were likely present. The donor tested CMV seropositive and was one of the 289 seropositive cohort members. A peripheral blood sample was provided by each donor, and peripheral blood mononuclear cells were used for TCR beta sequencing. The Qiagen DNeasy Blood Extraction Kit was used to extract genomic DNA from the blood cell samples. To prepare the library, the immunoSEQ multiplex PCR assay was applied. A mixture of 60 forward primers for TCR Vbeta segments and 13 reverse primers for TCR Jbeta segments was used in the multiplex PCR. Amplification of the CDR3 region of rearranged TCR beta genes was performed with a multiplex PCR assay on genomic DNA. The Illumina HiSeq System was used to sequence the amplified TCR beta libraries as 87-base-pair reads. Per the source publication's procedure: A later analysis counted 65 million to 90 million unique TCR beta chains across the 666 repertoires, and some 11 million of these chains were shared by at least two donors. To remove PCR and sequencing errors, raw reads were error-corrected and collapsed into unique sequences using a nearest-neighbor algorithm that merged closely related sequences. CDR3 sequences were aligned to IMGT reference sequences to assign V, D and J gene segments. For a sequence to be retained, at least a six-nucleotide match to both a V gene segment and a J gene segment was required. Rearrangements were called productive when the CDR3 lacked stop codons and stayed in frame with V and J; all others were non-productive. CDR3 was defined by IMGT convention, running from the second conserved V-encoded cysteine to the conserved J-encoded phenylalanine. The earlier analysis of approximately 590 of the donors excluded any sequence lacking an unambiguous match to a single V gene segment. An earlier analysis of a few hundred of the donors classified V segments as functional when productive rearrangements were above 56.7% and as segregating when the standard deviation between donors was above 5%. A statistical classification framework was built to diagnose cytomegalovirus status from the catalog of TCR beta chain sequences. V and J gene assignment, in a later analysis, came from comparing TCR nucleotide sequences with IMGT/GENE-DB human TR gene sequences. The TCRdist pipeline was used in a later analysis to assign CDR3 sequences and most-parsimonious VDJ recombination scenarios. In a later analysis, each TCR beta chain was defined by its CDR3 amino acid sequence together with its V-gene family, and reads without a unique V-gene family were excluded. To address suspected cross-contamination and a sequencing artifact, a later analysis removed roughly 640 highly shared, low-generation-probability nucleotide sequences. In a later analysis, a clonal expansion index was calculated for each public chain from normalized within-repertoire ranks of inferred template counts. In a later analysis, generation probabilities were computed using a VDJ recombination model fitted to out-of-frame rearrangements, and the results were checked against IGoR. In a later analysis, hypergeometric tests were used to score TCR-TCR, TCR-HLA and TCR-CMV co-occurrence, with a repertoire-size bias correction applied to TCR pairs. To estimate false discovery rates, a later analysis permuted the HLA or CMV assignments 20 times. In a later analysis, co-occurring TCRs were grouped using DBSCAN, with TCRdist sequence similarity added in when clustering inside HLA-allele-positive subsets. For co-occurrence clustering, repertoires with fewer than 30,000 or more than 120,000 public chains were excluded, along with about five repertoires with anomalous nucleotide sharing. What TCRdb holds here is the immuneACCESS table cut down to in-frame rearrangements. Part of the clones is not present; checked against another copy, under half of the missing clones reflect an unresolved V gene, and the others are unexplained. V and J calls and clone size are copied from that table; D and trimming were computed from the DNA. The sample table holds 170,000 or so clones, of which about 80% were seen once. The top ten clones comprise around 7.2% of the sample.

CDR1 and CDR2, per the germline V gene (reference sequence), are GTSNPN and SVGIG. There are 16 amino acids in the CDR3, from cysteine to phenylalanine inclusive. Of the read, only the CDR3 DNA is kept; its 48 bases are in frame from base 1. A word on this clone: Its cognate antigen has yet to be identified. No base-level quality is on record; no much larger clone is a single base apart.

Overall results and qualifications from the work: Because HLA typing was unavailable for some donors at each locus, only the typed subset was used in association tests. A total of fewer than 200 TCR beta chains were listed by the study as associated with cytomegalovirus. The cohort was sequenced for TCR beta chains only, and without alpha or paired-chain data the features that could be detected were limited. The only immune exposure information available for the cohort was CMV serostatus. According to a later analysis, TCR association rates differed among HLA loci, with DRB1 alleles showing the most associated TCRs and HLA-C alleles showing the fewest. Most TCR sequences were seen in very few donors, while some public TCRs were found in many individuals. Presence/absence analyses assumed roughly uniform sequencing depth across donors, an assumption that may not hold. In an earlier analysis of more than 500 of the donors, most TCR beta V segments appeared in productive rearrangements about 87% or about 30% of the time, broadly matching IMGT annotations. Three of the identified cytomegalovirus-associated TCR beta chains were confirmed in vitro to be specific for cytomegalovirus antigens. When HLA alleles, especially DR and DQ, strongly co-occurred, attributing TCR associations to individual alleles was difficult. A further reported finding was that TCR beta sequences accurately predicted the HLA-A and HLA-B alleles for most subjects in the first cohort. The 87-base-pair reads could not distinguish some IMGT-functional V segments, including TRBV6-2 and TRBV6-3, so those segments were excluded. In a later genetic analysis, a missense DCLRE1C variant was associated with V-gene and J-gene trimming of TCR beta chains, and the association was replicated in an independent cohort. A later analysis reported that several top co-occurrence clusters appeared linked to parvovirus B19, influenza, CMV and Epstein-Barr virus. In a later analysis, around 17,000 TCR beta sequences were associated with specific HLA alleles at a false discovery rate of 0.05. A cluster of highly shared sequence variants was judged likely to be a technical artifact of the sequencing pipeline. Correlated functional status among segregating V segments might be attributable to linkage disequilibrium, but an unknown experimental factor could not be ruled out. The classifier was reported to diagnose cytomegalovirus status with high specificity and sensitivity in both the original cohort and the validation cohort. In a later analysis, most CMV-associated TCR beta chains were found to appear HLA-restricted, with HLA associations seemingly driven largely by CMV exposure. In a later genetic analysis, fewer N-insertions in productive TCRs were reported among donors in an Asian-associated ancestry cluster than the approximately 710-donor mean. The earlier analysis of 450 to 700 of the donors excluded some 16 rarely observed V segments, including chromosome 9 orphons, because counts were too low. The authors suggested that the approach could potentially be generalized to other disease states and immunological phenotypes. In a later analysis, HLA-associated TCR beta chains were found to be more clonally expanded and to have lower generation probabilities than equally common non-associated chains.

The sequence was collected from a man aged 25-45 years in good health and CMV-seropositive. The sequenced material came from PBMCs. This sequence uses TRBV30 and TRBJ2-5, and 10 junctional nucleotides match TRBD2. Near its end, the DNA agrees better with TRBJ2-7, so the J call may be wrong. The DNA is TGTGCCTGGCAACTTAAGGGACTAGCGATCTCCTACGAGCAGTACTTC. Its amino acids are CAWQLKGLAISYEQYF.